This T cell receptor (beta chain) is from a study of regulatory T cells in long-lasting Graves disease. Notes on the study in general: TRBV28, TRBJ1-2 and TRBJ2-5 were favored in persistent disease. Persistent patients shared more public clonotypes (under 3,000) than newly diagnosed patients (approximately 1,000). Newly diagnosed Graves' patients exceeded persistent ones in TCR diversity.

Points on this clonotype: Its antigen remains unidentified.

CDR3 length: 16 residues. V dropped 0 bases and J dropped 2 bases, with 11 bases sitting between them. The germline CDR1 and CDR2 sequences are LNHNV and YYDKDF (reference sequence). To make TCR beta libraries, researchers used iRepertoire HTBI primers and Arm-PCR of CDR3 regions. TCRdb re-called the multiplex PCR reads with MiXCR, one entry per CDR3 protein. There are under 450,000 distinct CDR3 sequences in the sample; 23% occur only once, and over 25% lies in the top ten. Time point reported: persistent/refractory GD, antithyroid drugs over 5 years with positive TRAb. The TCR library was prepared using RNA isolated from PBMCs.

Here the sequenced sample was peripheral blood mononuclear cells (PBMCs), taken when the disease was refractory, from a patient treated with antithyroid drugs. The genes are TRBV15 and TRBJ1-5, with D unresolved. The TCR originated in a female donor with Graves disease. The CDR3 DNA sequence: TGTGCCACCAGCAGAGAGGGAGGGCCTCGCAATCAGCCCCAGCATTTT. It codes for CATSREGGPRNQPQHF.